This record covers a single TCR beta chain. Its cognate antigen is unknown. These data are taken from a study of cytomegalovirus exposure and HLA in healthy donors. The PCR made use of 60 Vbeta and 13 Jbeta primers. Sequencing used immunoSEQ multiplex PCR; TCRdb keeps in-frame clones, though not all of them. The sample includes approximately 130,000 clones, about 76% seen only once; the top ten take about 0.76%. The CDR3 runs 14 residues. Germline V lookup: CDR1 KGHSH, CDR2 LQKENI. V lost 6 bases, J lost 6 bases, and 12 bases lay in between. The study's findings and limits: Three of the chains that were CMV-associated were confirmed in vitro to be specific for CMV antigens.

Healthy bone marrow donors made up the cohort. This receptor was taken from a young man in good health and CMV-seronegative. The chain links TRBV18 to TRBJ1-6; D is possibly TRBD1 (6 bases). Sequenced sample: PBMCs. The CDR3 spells CASSGQGLNSPLHF. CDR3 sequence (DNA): TGTGCCAGCTCGGGCCAGGGGCTTAATTCACCCCTCCACTTT.